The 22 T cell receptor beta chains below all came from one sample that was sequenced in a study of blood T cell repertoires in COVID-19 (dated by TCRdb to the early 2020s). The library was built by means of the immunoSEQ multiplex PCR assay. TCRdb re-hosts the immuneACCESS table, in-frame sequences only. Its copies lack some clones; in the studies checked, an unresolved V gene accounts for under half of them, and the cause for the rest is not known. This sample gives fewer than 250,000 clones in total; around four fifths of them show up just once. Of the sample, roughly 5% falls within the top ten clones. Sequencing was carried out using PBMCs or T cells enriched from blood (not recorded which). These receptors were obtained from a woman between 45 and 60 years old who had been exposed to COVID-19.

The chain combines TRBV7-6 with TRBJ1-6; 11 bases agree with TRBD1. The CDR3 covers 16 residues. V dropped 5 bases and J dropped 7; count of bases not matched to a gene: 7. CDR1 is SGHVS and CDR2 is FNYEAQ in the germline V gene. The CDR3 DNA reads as TGTGCCAGCAGCCTCCGAGGGGACAGGGGGAATTCACCCCTCCACTTT. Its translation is CASSLRGDRGNSPLHF.

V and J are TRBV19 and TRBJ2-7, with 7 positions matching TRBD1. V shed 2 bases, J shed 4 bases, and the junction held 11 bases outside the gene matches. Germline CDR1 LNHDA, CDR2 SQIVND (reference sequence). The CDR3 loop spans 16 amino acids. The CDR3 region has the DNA TGTGCCAGTAGTATATTTCCCGGGACAGCGGTGTACGAGCAGTACTTC. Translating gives CASSIFPGTAVYEQYF.

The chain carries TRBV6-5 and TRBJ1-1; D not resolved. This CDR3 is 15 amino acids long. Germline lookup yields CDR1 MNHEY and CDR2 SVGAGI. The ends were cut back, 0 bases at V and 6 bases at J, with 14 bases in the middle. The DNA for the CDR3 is TGTGCCAGCAGTTACTCCCAGGTCACGAGGGCTGAAGCTTTCTTT. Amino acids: CASSYSQVTRAEAFF.

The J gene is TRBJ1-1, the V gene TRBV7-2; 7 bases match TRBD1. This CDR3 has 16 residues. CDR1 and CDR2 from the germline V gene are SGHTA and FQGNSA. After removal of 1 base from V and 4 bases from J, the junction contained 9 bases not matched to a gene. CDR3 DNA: TGTGCCAGCAGCTTAGGAGCCGTCAGGGGGACCACTGAAGCTTTCTTT. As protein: CASSLGAVRGTTEAFF. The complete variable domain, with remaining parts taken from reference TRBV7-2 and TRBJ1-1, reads GAGVSQSPSNKVTEKGKDVELRCDPISGHTALYWYRQSLGQGLEFLIYFQGNSAPDKSGLPSDRFSAERTGGSVSTLTIQRTQQEDSAVYLCASSLGAVRGTTEAFFGQGTRLTVV.

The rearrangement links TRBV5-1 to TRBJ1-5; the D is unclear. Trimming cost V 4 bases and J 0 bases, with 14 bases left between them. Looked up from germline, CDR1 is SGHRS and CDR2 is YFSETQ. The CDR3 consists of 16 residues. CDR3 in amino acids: CASSLGVSGSNQPQHF. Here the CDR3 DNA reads TGCGCCAGCAGCCTGGGTGTCTCAGGTAGCAATCAGCCCCAGCATTTT.

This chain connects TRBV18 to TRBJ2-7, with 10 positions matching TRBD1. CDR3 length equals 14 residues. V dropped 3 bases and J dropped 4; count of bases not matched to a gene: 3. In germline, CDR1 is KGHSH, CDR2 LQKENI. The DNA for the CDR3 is TGTGCCAGCTCACCGTCGGGACAGGGGTACGAGCAGTACTTC. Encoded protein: CASSPSGQGYEQYF.

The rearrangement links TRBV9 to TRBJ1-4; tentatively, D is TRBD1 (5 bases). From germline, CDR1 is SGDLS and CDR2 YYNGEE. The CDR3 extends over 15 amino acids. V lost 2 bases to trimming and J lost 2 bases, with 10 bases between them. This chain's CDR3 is CASSVAGRTNEKLFF. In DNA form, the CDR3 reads TGTGCCAGCAGCGTCGCAGGGAGGACTAATGAAAAACTGTTTTTT. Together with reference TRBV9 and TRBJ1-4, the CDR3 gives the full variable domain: DSGVTQTPKHLITATGQRVTLRCSPRSGDLSVYWYQQSLDQGLQFLIQYYNGEERAKGNILERFSAQQFPDLHSELNLSSLELGDSALYFCASSVAGRTNEKLFFGSGTQLSVL.

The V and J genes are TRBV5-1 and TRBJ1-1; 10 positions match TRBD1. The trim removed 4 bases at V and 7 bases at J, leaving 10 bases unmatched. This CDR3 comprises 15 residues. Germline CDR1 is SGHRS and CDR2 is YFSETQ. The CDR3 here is CASSLRQGAISEAFF. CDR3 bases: TGCGCCAGCAGCCTGCGACAGGGGGCGATTAGTGAAGCTTTCTTT.

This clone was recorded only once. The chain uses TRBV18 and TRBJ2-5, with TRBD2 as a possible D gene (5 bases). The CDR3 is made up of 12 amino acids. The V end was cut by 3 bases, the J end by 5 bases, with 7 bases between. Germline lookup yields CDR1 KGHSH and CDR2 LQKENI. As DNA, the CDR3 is TGTGCCAGCTCACCGGACTGGGAGACCCAGTACTTC. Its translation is CASSPDWETQYF.

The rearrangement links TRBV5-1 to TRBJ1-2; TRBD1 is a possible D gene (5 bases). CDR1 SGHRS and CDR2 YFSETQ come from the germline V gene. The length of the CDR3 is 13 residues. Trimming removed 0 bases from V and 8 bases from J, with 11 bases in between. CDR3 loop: CASSLAGDGGYTF. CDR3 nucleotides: TGCGCCAGCAGCTTGGCGGGGGACGGGGGCTACACCTTC.

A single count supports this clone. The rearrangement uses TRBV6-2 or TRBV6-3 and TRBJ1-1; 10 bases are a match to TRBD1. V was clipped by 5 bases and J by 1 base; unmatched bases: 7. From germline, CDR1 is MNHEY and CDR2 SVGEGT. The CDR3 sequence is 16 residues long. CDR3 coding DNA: TGTGCCAGCAGTACCTCGACAGGGGGCACGAACACTGAAGCTTTCTTT. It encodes CASSTSTGGTNTEAFF.

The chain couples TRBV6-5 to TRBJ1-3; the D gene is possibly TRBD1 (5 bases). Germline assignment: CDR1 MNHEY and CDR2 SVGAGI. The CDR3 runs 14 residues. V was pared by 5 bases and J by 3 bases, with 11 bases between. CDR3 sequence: CASSLMTVGNTIYF. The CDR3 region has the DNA TGTGCCAGCAGTCTCATGACAGTTGGAAACACCATATATTTT.

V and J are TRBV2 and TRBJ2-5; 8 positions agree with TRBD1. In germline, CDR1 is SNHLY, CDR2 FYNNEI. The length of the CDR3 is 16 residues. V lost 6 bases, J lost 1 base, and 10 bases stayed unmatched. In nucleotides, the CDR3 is TGTGCCAGCAGGGGTCTACAGGGGGTTGCCCAAGAGACCCAGTACTTC. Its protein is CASRGLQGVAQETQYF. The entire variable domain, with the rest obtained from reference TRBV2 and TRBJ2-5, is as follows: EPEVTQTPSHQVTQMGQEVILRCVPISNHLYFYWYRQILGQKVEFLVSFYNNEISEKSEIFDDQFSVERPDGSNFTLKIRSTKLEDSAMYFCASRGLQGVAQETQYFGPGTRLLVL.

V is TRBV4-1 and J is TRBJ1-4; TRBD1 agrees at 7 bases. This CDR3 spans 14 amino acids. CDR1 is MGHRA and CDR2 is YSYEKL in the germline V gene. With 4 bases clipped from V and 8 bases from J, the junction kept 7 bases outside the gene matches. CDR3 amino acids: CASSLYSGGEKLFF. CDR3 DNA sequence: TGCGCCAGCAGCCTCTATTCAGGGGGGGAAAAACTGTTTTTT.

CDR3: CASSLGGKQETQYF. The CDR3 nucleotides read TGTGCCAGCAGTTTAGGAGGTAAACAAGAGACCCAGTACTTC. The rearrangement links TRBV28 to TRBJ2-5; possibly TRBD2 for D (5 bases). Germline values: CDR1 MDHEN, CDR2 SYDVKM. The CDR3 spans 14 residues. Trimming shortened V by 2 bases and J by 2 bases, and 9 bases separated the two germline ends.

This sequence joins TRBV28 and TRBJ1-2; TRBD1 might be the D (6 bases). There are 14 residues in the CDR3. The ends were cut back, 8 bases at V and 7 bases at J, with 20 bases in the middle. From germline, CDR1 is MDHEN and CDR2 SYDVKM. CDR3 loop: CASCADGRGRGYTF. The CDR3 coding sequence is TGTGCCAGCTGCGCCGATGGCAGGGGTCGTGGCTACACCTTC.

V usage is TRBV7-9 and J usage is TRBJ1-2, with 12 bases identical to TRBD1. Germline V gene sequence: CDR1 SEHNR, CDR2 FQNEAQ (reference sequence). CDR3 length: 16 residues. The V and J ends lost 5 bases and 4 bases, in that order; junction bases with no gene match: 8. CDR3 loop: CASSIGTGGGSYGYTF. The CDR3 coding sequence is TGTGCCAGCAGCATCGGGACAGGGGGCGGTAGCTATGGCTACACCTTC.

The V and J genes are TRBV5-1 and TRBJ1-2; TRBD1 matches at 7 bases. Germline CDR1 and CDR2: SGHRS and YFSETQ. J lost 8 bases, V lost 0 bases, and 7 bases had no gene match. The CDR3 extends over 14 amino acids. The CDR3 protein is CASSLETGRSGYTF. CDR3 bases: TGCGCCAGCAGCTTGGAGACAGGGAGGAGCGGCTACACCTTC.

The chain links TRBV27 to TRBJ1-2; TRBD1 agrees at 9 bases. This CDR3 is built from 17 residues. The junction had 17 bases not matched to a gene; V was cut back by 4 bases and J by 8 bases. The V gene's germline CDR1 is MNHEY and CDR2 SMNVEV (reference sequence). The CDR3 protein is CASSWVSSQGASRGYTF. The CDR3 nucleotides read TGTGCCAGCAGTTGGGTCTCGTCACAGGGGGCGTCTCGGGGCTACACCTTC.

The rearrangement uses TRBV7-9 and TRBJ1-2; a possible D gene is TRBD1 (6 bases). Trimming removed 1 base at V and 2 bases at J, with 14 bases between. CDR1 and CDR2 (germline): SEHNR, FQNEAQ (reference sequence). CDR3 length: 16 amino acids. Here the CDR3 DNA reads TGTGCCAGCAGCTTAGATAATAGGGACACCAACTATGGCTACACCTTC. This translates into CASSLDNRDTNYGYTF.

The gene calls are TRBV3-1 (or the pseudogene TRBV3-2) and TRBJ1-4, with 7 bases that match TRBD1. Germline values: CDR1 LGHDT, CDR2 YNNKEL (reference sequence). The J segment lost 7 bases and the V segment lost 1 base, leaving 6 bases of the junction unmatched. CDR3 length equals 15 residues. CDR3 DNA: TGTGCCAGCAGCCAAGTAGAGGGGGCGCCTGAAAAACTGTTTTTT. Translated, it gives CASSQVEGAPEKLFF.

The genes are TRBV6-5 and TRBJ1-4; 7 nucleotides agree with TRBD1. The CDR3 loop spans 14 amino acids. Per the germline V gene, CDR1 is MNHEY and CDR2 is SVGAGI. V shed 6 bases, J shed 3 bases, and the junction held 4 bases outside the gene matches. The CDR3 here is CASSPGQPNEKLFF. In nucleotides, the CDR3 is TGTGCCAGCAGCCCGGGACAGCCTAATGAAAAACTGTTTTTT.